Presented here are 5 T cell receptor beta chains from one specimen sequenced in a study of cytomegalovirus exposure and HLA in healthy donors (dated by TCRdb to about 2017). The library was built by means of the immunoSEQ multiplex PCR assay. For the multiplex PCR, a mixture combining 60 forward primers for TCR Vbeta segments and 13 reverse primers for TCR Jbeta segments was used. The immuneACCESS repertoire file appears here via TCRdb, limited to in-frame rearrangements. These files lack a portion of the clones; in checked studies, under half of the deficit traces to unresolved V genes, and the cause of the others is not known. The sample contains 180,000 or so clones, about four fifths of them found a single time. The top ten clonotypes cover approximately 2.2% of the sample. Sequenced sample: PBMCs. These receptors all come from a woman aged 45-65 years in good health and CMV-seronegative.

This chain joins TRBV4-2 and TRBJ2-4; TRBD1 matches 7 bases. Germline-derived CDR1 and CDR2 are LGHNA and YNFKEQ. The CDR3 consists of 18 residues. The junction had 10 bases not matched to a gene; V was cut back by 2 bases and J by 0 bases. Written as DNA, the CDR3 is TGTGCCAGCAGCCAACCCCTAAGGGACAGACTAGCCAAAAACATTCAGTACTTC. It translates to CASSQPLRDRLAKNIQYF.

V is TRBV21-1 and J is TRBJ2-6; the tabulated D call, TRBD2, remains unverified against the DNA. TRBV21-1 is tagged as a pseudogene. The CDR3 length is 17 residues. CDR3 DNA sequence: TGTGCCAGCAGCAAAGCGCGGGCAGACTCTGGGGCCAACGTCCTGACTTTC. Translating it yields CASSKARADSGANVLTF.

V and J are TRBV29-1 and TRBJ2-2, with TRBD2 as a possible D gene (5 bases). CDR1 and CDR2 (germline): SQVTM, ANQGSEA. The length of the CDR3 is 13 residues. V shed 6 bases and J shed 2 bases, with 10 bases lying between them. The CDR3 protein is CSVRGINTGELFF. CDR3 bases: TGCAGCGTAAGAGGGATTAACACCGGGGAGCTGTTTTTT.

This chain uses TRBV13 with TRBJ1-6, with TRBD1 matching over 8 bases. The CDR3 is made up of 19 amino acids. V lost 4 bases, J lost 1 base, and 12 bases stayed unmatched. Germline V gene data show CDR1 as PRHDT and CDR2 as FYEKMQ (reference sequence). The CDR3 DNA reads as TGTGCCAGCAGCTCCACACGGACAGGGAGAGGTTCCTATAATTCACCCCTCCACTTT. This encodes CASSSTRTGRGSYNSPLHF.

V and J are TRBV4-3 and TRBJ1-6, with 10 bases lining up with TRBD1. The CDR3 sequence is 15 residues long. V lost 1 base and J lost 7; bases outside the gene matches: 1. The V gene's germline CDR1 is LGHNA and CDR2 YSLEER. DNA for the CDR3: TGCGCCAGCAGCCAAGGGACAGGGGGAAATTCACCCCTCCACTTT. It specifies CASSQGTGGNSPLHF.